This T cell receptor (beta chain) was identified during a study of CD8 T cells in Susac syndrome. About the study: The sequenced Susac syndrome patients comprised five or six with active disease and fewer than ten in remission. Blood was drawn from patients with Susac syndrome. At that point, they were therapy-naive, on corticosteroids, or on intravenous immunoglobulin alone.

In germline, CDR1 is KGHSH, CDR2 LQKENI. Trimming shortened V by 3 bases and J by 6 bases, and 23 bases separated the two germline ends. The CDR3 is 17 amino acids. Study-wide points: CD4+ repertoires of Susac syndrome patients lacked detectable clonal expansion.

RNA in amounts of roughly 0.45 to 1 ug was reverse transcribed with random hexamers. TCRdb re-derived calls from the immunoSEQ multiplex PCR reads in MiXCR, one entry per CDR3 protein. The sample includes about 240,000 distinct CDR3 sequences, about 96% seen only once; the top ten take approximately 0.094%. Points on this clonotype: What it binds is not known.

The chain couples TRBV18 to TRBJ1-1; D call uncertain. Sequencing was performed on CD4+ T cells from PBMCs. The TCR was taken from a human donor with Susac syndrome. CDR3 DNA sequence: TGTGCCAGCTCACCCCGGGCGGGAGCAGGTGCTGTCGCTGAAGCTTTCTTT. Translated, it gives CASSPRAGAGAVAEAFF.